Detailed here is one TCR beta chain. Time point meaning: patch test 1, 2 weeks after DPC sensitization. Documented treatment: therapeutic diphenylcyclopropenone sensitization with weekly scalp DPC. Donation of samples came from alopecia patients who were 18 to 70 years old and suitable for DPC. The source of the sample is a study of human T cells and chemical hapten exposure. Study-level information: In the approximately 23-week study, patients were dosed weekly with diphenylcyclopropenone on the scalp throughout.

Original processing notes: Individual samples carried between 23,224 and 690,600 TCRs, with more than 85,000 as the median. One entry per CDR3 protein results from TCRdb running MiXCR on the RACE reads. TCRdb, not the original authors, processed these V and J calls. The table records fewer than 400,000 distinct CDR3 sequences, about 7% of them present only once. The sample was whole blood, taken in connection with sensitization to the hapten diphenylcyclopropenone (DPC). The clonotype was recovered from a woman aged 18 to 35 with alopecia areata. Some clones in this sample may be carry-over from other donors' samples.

CDR3 protein: CAISEPDIAYEQYF. In DNA, the CDR3 is TGTGCCATCAGTGAACCGGACATCGCCTACGAGCAGTACTTC. The chain has TRBV10-3 and TRBJ2-7, with D possibly matching TRBD1 (5 bases). CDR1 is ENHRY and CDR2 is SYGVKD in the germline V gene. The CDR3 runs 14 residues. Deletions cut 3 bases from V and 2 bases from J, with 11 bases between.